This T cell receptor beta chain appears in the sequencing data of a study of regulatory T cells in long-lasting Graves disease. In its sample, this clonotype was seen many times. Time point specified: newly diagnosed GD, antithyroid drugs for less than 3 months. Generation of the TCR library employed RNA extracted from PBMCs. The V gene's germline CDR1 is SGHNT and CDR2 YENEEA. CDR3 size: 17 residues. V was pared by 2 bases and J by 4 bases, with 18 bases between. For TCR beta, libraries came from iRepertoire HTBI primers and Arm-PCR of CDR3 regions. TCRdb recomputed calls from the multiplex PCR reads with MiXCR, one row per CDR3 protein. The sample carries 450,000 to 600,000 distinct CDR3 sequences, 15% to 20% recorded once. These data were likewise used in another study, on T cells in Graves' hyperthyroidism and ophthalmopathy.

The material was peripheral blood mononuclear cells (PBMCs), obtained at new diagnosis, from a patient treated with antithyroid drugs. The chain has TRBV11-3 and TRBJ2-1, with D possibly being TRBD2 (7 bases). This receptor was obtained from a man aged 40-49 years with Graves disease. CDR3 amino acids: CASSLRGGTTIYNEQFF. In DNA form, the CDR3 reads TGTGCCAGCAGCTTAAGGGGGGGGACTACCATTTACAATGAGCAGTTCTTC.